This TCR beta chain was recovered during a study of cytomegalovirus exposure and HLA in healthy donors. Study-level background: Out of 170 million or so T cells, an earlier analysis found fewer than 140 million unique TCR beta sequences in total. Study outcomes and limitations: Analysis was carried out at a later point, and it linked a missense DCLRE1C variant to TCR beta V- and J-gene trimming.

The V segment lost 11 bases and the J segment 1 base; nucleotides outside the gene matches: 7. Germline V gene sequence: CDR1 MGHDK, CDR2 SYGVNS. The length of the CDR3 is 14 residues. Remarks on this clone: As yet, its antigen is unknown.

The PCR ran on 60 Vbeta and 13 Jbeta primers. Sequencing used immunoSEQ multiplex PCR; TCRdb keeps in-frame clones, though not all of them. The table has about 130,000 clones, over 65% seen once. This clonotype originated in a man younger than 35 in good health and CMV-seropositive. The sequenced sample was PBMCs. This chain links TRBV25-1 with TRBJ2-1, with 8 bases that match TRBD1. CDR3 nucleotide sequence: TGTGCCTCGGGGACAGGACGTTCCTACAATGAGCAGTTCTTC. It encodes CASGTGRSYNEQFF.